Shown below are 14 T cell receptor beta chains from a single sample sequenced in a study of early T cells in non-severe SARS-CoV-2 infection. TCRdb processed the 5' RACE reads anew with MiXCR; each CDR3 protein has one entry. Altogether tens of thousands of distinct CDR3 sequences are present, around a tenth being singletons, with the ten largest covering 5.3%. This specimen was whole blood, taken at baseline. Every receptor here comes from an adult who was a healthcare worker with PCR-confirmed SARS-CoV-2 infection or an uninfected control (not recorded which).

This chain uses TRBV29-1 with TRBJ2-7, with D hard to call. The V gene's germline CDR1 is SQVTM and CDR2 ANQGSEA. The CDR3 is made up of 13 amino acids. V lost 3 bases to trimming and J lost 0 bases, with 9 bases between them. CDR3 region: CSVEERSSYEQYF. CDR3 bases: TGCAGCGTTGAGGAGAGGAGCTCCTACGAGCAGTACTTC.

This clonotype came up many times. The rearrangement uses TRBV4-1 and TRBJ2-7; D may be TRBD1 or TRBD2 (6 bases each). This CDR3 comprises 15 residues. The germline V gene encodes CDR1 MGHRA and CDR2 YSYEKL. Deletions cut 4 bases from V and 0 bases from J, with 13 bases between. CDR3 coding DNA: TGCGCCAGCAGCCTCGGGGGCGCGGGCTCCTACGAGCAGTACTTC. This sequence encodes CASSLGGAGSYEQYF.

This clonotype has just a few counts. V is TRBV7-2 and J is TRBJ2-5; no firm D call. The CDR3 has 13 residues. V lost 1 base and J lost 5, with 8 bases in between. Germline assignment: CDR1 SGHTA and CDR2 FQGNSA. CDR3 region: CASSLEWYETQYF. In DNA, the CDR3 is TGTGCCAGCAGCTTAGAGTGGTACGAGACCCAGTACTTC.

The J gene is TRBJ2-2, the V gene TRBV20-1; D may be TRBD2 (6 bases). CDR1 and CDR2 from the germline V gene are DFQATT and SNEGSKA (reference sequence). The CDR3 is made up of 13 amino acids. The CDR3 DNA follows: TGCAGCGCCGGGACTCCTAACACCGGGGAGCTGTTTTTT. Translated: CSAGTPNTGELFF.

The sample holds a few counts of this clonotype. The rearrangement links TRBV5-4 to TRBJ2-2; 10 bases are a match to TRBD2. Looked up from germline, CDR1 is SGHNT and CDR2 is YYREEE (reference sequence). The V and J ends lost 4 bases and 4 bases, in that order; junction bases with no gene match: 13. The CDR3 totals 18 residues. This CDR3 is CASSIPRASGGFTGELFF. The DNA of the CDR3 is TGTGCCAGCAGCATACCGCGGGCTAGCGGGGGCTTCACCGGGGAGCTGTTTTTT.

This clonotype was recorded at least ten times. The rearrangement joins TRBV29-1 to TRBJ2-7; D remains unclear. CDR1 and CDR2 from the germline V gene are SQVTM and ANQGSEA. The CDR3 is 11 amino acids. Trimming left V 0 bases short and J 6 bases short, with 6 bases between. The CDR3 loop reads CSVEDLSEQYF. The CDR3 DNA sequence: TGCAGCGTTGAAGATCTCTCCGAGCAGTACTTC.

This clonotype was counted between two and nine times. The chain employs TRBV5-1 and TRBJ1-4; no reliable D call. This CDR3 is 13 amino acids long. The V and J ends lost 0 bases and 5 bases respectively, with 5 bases between them. From germline, CDR1 is SGHRS and CDR2 YFSETQ. The CDR3 DNA is TGCGCCAGCAGCTTGGATTTAAATGAAAAACTGTTTTTT. The encoded protein is CASSLDLNEKLFF.

This clonotype was recorded many times. This rearrangement joins TRBV27 to TRBJ1-6, with a possible D match to TRBD1 (6 bases). V lost 8 bases and J 6 bases, leaving 14 bases between the germline ends. The CDR3 has 14 residues. Per the germline V gene, CDR1 is MNHEY and CDR2 is SMNVEV (reference sequence). CDR3 in DNA: TGTGCCAGCCAATGGGGGGCGTCTAATTCACCCCTCCACTTT. This gives the protein CASQWGASNSPLHF.

This clonotype was seen at least ten times. V is TRBV27 and J is TRBJ2-1, with 8 bases matching TRBD1. Germline CDR1 MNHEY, CDR2 SMNVEV (reference sequence). V gave up 0 bases and J gave up 15 bases; unmatched junction bases: 7. The CDR3 totals 13 residues. CDR3 nucleotides: TGTGCCAGCAGTTTATCGACAGGGGTCCATCGGTTCTTC. This gives the protein CASSLSTGVHRFF.

This clonotype was seen a few times. The CDR3 bases are TGTGCCAGCAGTTACCCGGGACAAAGCTCCGAAGCTTTCTTT. Amino acids: CASSYPGQSSEAFF. The genes are TRBV5-4 and TRBJ1-1, with D possibly TRBD1 on 6 matching bases. CDR1 is SGHNT and CDR2 is YYREEE in the germline V gene (reference sequence). The CDR3 contains 14 residues. Deletions cut 5 bases from V and 8 bases from J, with 19 bases between.

This clonotype has a count of ten or more. V is TRBV11-2 and J is TRBJ2-5; D is unclear. CDR1 is SGHAT, CDR2 FQNNGV, per germline. V shed 5 bases and J shed 7 bases, with 17 bases lying between them. This CDR3 has 14 residues. Here the CDR3 reads CASSPDFDARTQYF. The CDR3 DNA follows: TGTGCCAGCAGCCCCGATTTCGACGCCCGGACCCAGTACTTC.

The genes are TRBV4-1 and TRBJ2-7; 9 nucleotides align to TRBD2. Germline CDR1 reads MGHRA; CDR2 reads YSYEKL. The CDR3 extends over 18 amino acids. The V gene end was trimmed by 2 bases and the J gene end by 0 bases; junction bases not matched to a gene: 11. CDR3 sequence: CASSQIPLLAGPSYEQYF. Here the CDR3 DNA reads TGCGCCAGCAGCCAAATCCCGTTGCTAGCGGGACCCTCCTACGAGCAGTACTTC.

This clonotype was recorded many times. The chain uses TRBV5-6 and TRBJ2-1; 9 bases are a match to TRBD1. This CDR3 region has 16 residues. Trimming removed 4 bases from V and 6 bases from J; junction bases left unmatched: 11. Per the germline V gene, CDR1 is SGHDT and CDR2 is YYEEEE. For the CDR3, the DNA is TGTGCCAGCAGCGTGGTACGGACAGGGGAGAGCAATGAGCAGTTCTTC. Encoded protein: CASSVVRTGESNEQFF. The variable domain in full, with the rest retrieved from reference TRBV5-6 and TRBJ2-1, is DAGVTQSPTHLIKTRGQQVTLRCSPKSGHDTVSWYQQALGQGPQFIFQYYEEEERQRGNFPDRFSGHQFPNYSSELNVNALLLGDSALYLCASSVVRTGESNEQFFGPGTRLTVL.

The table lists this clonotype with a few counts. The chain joins TRBV7-8 to TRBJ1-5; no reliable D call. Germline CDR1 SGHVS, CDR2 FQNEAQ. V lost 3 bases and J 0 bases, leaving 12 bases between the germline ends. This CDR3 is 16 amino acids long. DNA for the CDR3: TGTGCCAGCAGCTTTCTGGCAGGATTTAGCAATCAGCCCCAGCATTTT. This encodes CASSFLAGFSNQPQHF.